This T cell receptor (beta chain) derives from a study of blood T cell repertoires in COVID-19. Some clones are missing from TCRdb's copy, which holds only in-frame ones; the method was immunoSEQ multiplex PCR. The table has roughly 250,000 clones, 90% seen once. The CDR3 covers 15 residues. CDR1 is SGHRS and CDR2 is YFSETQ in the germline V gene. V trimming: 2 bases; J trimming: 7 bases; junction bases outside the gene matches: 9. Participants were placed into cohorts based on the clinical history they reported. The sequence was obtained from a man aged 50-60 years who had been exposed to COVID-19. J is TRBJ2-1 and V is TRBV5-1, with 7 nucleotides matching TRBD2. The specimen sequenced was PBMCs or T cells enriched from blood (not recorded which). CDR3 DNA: TGCGCCAGCAGCTTCCTTCGGGAGGCGAGGAATGAGCAGTTCTTC. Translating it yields CASSFLREARNEQFF.